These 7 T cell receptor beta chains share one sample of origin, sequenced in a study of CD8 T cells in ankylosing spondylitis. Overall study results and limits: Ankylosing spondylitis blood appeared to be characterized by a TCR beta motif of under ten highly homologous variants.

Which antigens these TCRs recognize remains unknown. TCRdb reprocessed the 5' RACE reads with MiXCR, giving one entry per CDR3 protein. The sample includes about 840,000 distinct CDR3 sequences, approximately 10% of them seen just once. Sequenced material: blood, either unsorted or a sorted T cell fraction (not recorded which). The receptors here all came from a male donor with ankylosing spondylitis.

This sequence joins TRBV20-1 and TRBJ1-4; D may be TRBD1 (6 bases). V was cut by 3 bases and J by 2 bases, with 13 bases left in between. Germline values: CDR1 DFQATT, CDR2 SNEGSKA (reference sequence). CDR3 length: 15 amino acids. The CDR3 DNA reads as TGCAGTGCTAGGTTTCCGGGGGCGACTAATGAAAAACTGTTTTTT. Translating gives CSARFPGATNEKLFF.

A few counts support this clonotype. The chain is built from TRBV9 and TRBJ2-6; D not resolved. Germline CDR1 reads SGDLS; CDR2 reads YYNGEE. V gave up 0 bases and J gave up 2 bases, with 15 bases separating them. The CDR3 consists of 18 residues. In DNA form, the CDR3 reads TGTGCCAGCAGCGTAGAATGGTCCCTCCTAACTGGGGCCAACGTCCTGACTTTC. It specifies CASSVEWSLLTGANVLTF.

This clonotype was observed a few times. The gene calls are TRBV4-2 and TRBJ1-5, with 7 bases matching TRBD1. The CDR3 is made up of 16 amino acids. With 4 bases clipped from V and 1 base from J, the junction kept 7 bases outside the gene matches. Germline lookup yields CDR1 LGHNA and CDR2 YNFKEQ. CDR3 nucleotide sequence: TGTGCCAGCAGCCGAGTAGGAGGGGGCAGCAATCAGCCCCAGCATTTT. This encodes CASSRVGGGSNQPQHF.

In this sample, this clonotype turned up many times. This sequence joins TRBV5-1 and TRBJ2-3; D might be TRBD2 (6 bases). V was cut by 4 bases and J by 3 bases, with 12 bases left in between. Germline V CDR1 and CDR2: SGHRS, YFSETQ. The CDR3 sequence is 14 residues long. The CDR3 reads CASSPGLPTDTQYF. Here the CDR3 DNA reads TGCGCCAGCAGCCCGGGACTTCCGACAGATACGCAGTATTTT.

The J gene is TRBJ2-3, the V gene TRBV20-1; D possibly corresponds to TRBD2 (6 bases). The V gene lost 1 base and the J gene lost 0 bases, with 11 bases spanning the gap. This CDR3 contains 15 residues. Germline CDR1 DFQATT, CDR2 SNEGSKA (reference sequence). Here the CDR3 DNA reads TGCAGTGCTAGAGTCCAGCGGGCTAGCACAGATACGCAGTATTTT. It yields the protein CSARVQRASTDTQYF.

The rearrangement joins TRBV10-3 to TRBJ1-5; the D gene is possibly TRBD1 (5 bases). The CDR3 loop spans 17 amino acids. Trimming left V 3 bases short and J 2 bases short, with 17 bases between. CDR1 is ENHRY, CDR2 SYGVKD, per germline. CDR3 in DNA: TGTGCCATCAGTGACCCCGGGAGGGGTAGGGGCAATCAGCCCCAGCATTTT. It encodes CAISDPGRGRGNQPQHF.

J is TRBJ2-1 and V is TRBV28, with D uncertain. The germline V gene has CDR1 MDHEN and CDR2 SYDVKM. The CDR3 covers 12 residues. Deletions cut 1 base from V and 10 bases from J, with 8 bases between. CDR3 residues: CASSLSLFEQFF. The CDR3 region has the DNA TGTGCCAGCAGTTTATCCCTATTCGAGCAGTTCTTC.